This T cell receptor (beta chain) originates from a study of early T cells in non-severe SARS-CoV-2 infection. Whole-study context: Chains were not paired, and sequencing was done on bulk RNA from unsorted whole blood.

The CDR3 has 14 residues. V dropped 0 bases and J dropped 1 base, with 7 bases sitting between them. Germline V gene data show CDR1 as SGHNT and CDR2 as YYREEE (reference sequence). Study-level points and caveats: Using VDJdb, the matching emphasized anti-spike CD8 responses while missing private and CD4 specificities.

Unique molecular identifiers tagged individual cDNA molecules. TCRdb redid the calling of the 5' RACE reads with MiXCR, one entry per CDR3 protein. This table has roughly 12,000 distinct CDR3 sequences, around 5% appearing once. The sample holds many counts of this clonotype. Its antigen is unidentified. Sequenced: whole blood. V gene TRBV5-4 combines with J gene TRBJ2-5; D unresolved. This receptor was obtained from an adult who was a healthcare worker with PCR-confirmed SARS-CoV-2 infection or an uninfected control (not recorded which). The DNA of the CDR3 is TGTGCCAGCAGCTTGGTAGGGTCCCAAGAGACCCAGTACTTC. It yields the protein CASSLVGSQETQYF.